The rows below give T cell receptor beta chains drawn from one sample of a study of OX40 agonist ivuxolimab in advanced cancers. The assay was immunoSEQ multiplex PCR, and TCRdb's table has in-frame clones only and misses some. The table includes over 75,000 clones, more than 80% detected once. The source was CD4+ or CD8+ T cells sorted from blood, collected in a trial of the OX40 agonist ivuxolimab. These receptors originate from an adult with an advanced solid tumor such as melanoma, head and neck, liver or kidney cancer. CDR3s include the opening cysteine and the closing phenylalanine or tryptophan. The order of the fields is CDR3 protein, CDR3 DNA, V gene, J gene, D gene, clone size. D genes are given only for firm matches. Clone size, where shown, is once, few, many, or a class for clones that have expanded.

CDR3aa: CASSSAGQEGEQYF
CDR3nt: TGTGCCAGCAGCTCAGCGGGACAAGAGGGGGAGCAGTACTTC
v_gene: TRBV5-4
j_gene: TRBJ2-7
d_gene: .
abundance: once

CDR3aa: CASSADDSQETQYF
CDR3nt: TGTGCCAGCAGCGCGGACGACAGCCAAGAGACCCAGTACTTC
v_gene: TRBV7-9
j_gene: TRBJ2-5
d_gene: .
abundance: .

CDR3aa: CAISDSFSPTDTQYF
CDR3nt: TGTGCCATCAGTGACTCTTTCTCCCCTACAGATACGCAGTATTTT
v_gene: TRBV10-3
j_gene: TRBJ2-3
d_gene: .
abundance: .

CDR3aa: CASSLASSGSVETQYF
CDR3nt: TGTGCCAGCAGCTTAGCCTCTAGCGGGAGCGTAGAGACCCAGTACTTC
v_gene: TRBV7-6
j_gene: TRBJ2-5
d_gene: TRBD2
abundance: .

CDR3aa: CASGSGPDSYEQYF
CDR3nt: TGCGCCAGCGGGAGCGGGCCGGACTCCTACGAGCAGTACTTC
v_gene: TRBV5-1
j_gene: TRBJ2-7
d_gene: .
abundance: few

CDR3aa: CAWRLGGTSGPGPGELFF
CDR3nt: TGTGCCTGGAGGCTAGGGGGGACTAGCGGCCCCGGACCCGGGGAGCTGTTTTTT
v_gene: TRBV30
j_gene: TRBJ2-2
d_gene: TRBD2
abundance: .

CDR3aa: CASSSETPHFYEQYF
CDR3nt: TGTGCCAGCAGTTCCGAAACCCCTCACTTTTACGAGCAGTACTTC
v_gene: TRBV28
j_gene: TRBJ2-7
d_gene: .
abundance: .

CDR3aa: CAWSVKQDYEQYF
CDR3nt: TGTGCCTGGAGTGTGAAACAGGACTACGAGCAGTACTTC
v_gene: TRBV30
j_gene: TRBJ2-7
d_gene: .
abundance: .

CDR3aa: CASSPTVYYEQYF
CDR3nt: TGTGCCAGCAGCCCGACTGTCTATTACGAGCAGTACTTC
v_gene: TRBV27
j_gene: TRBJ2-7
d_gene: .
abundance: .

CDR3aa: CASRGGQLAGVRRTQYF
CDR3nt: TGTGCCAGCAGAGGAGGACAGCTAGCGGGAGTTCGTCGTACGCAGTATTTT
v_gene: TRBV28
j_gene: TRBJ2-3
d_gene: TRBD2
abundance: .

CDR3aa: CASRKGQGPYEQYF
CDR3nt: TGTGCCAGCAGGAAGGGACAGGGGCCTTATGAGCAGTACTTC
v_gene: TRBV2
j_gene: TRBJ2-7
d_gene: TRBD1
abundance: .

CDR3aa: CASRPQTVYNEQFF
CDR3nt: TGTGCCAGCAGGCCTCAGACAGTCTACAATGAGCAGTTCTTC
v_gene: TRBV6-6
j_gene: TRBJ2-1
d_gene: .
abundance: .

CDR3aa: CASTTGDYYGYTF
CDR3nt: TGTGCCAGCACCACAGGGGATTACTATGGCTACACCTTC
v_gene: TRBV6-5
j_gene: TRBJ1-2
d_gene: TRBD1
abundance: once

CDR3aa: CASSSELNEQFF
CDR3nt: TGTGCCAGCAGCTCGGAATTGAATGAGCAGTTCTTC
v_gene: TRBV5-6
j_gene: TRBJ2-1
d_gene: .
abundance: once

CDR3aa: CASSIRPGLAGQDTQYF
CDR3nt: TGTGCCAGCAGCATACGCCCAGGACTAGCGGGACAGGATACGCAGTATTTT
v_gene: TRBV11-2
j_gene: TRBJ2-3
d_gene: TRBD2
abundance: .

CDR3aa: CASSYSNTEAFF
CDR3nt: TGTGCCAGCAGTTACTCGAACACTGAAGCTTTCTTT
v_gene: TRBV6-5
j_gene: TRBJ1-1
d_gene: .
abundance: .

CDR3aa: CSARERKAPYF
CDR3nt: TGCAGTGCTAGAGAGCGCAAAGCCCCGTATTTT
v_gene: TRBV20-1
j_gene: TRBJ2-3
d_gene: .
abundance: .

CDR3aa: CASSLGQINEKLFF
CDR3nt: TGTGCCAGCAGCTTGGGACAGATAAATGAAAAACTGTTTTTT
v_gene: TRBV11-2
j_gene: TRBJ1-4
d_gene: TRBD1
abundance: .

CDR3aa: CASSVQGNYGYTF
CDR3nt: TGTGCCAGCAGCGTACAGGGGAACTATGGCTACACCTTC
v_gene: TRBV7-9
j_gene: TRBJ1-2
d_gene: TRBD1
abundance: once

CDR3aa: CASSLSSIEYGYTF
CDR3nt: TGTGCCAGCAGCTTATCCAGTATCGAGTATGGCTACACCTTC
v_gene: TRBV5-4
j_gene: TRBJ1-2
d_gene: .
abundance: .

CDR3aa: CASSPSGVYYEQYF
CDR3nt: TGCGCCAGCAGCCCTTCCGGAGTCTACTACGAGCAGTACTTC
v_gene: TRBV5-1
j_gene: TRBJ2-7
d_gene: .
abundance: .

CDR3aa: CASSQQAGTEAFF
CDR3nt: TGTGCCAGCAGCCAACAGGCGGGAACTGAAGCTTTCTTT
v_gene: TRBV14
j_gene: TRBJ1-1
d_gene: .
abundance: .

CDR3aa: CASSPYPSTRVLTQYF
CDR3nt: TGCGCCAGCAGCCCATACCCCTCGACTAGAGTGCTGACCCAGTACTTC
v_gene: TRBV4-1
j_gene: TRBJ2-5
d_gene: .
abundance: .

CDR3aa: CASSRQAGREQYF
CDR3nt: TGTGCCAGCAGTCGGCAAGCGGGTCGCGAGCAGTACTTC
v_gene: TRBV27
j_gene: TRBJ2-7
d_gene: .
abundance: .

CDR3aa: CAISAGRENTGELFF
CDR3nt: TGTGCCATCAGTGCCGGGAGGGAGAACACCGGGGAGCTGTTTTTT
v_gene: TRBV10-3
j_gene: TRBJ2-2
d_gene: TRBD2
abundance: .

CDR3aa: CASSPADGYTF
CDR3nt: TGTGCCAGCTCCCCTGCGGATGGCTACACCTTC
v_gene: TRBV18
j_gene: TRBJ1-2
d_gene: .
abundance: .

CDR3aa: CASSYGGTGSPLHF
CDR3nt: TGTGCCAGCAGTTACGGTGGTACAGGATCACCCCTCCACTTT
v_gene: TRBV6-5
j_gene: TRBJ1-6
d_gene: .
abundance: .

CDR3aa: CASSRGQGEETQYF
CDR3nt: TGTGCCAGCAGCCGCGGACAGGGAGAAGAGACCCAGTACTTC
v_gene: TRBV7-9
j_gene: TRBJ2-5
d_gene: TRBD1
abundance: .

CDR3aa: CASSEVTLSGNTIYF
CDR3nt: TGTGCCAGCAGTGAAGTCACCCTCTCTGGAAACACCATATATTTT
v_gene: TRBV2
j_gene: TRBJ1-3
d_gene: .
abundance: .

CDR3aa: CASSFEGHYGYTF
CDR3nt: TGTGCCAGCAGTTTTGAGGGTCACTATGGCTACACCTTC
v_gene: TRBV27
j_gene: TRBJ1-2
d_gene: .
abundance: .

CDR3aa: CASSSTTSGRVNEQFF
CDR3nt: TGTGCCAGCAGCTCCACGACTAGCGGGAGGGTCAATGAGCAGTTCTTC
v_gene: TRBV7-3
j_gene: TRBJ2-1
d_gene: TRBD2
abundance: .

CDR3aa: CASSVGTEWDNQPQHF
CDR3nt: TGTGCCAGCAGCGTAGGAACAGAATGGGACAATCAGCCCCAGCATTTT
v_gene: TRBV9
j_gene: TRBJ1-5
d_gene: .
abundance: .

CDR3aa: CASSYLGLADSYEQYF
CDR3nt: TGTGCCAGCAGTTATTTGGGGCTAGCGGACTCCTACGAGCAGTACTTC
v_gene: TRBV6-6
j_gene: TRBJ2-7
d_gene: TRBD2
abundance: .

CDR3aa: CASSSRSTGAGEKLFF
CDR3nt: TGTGCCAGCAGCTCTAGATCTACAGGGGCGGGCGAAAAACTGTTTTTT
v_gene: TRBV11-2
j_gene: TRBJ1-4
d_gene: TRBD1
abundance: .

CDR3aa: CASSPGWGLAEQYF
CDR3nt: TGCGCCAGCAGCCCCGGGTGGGGGTTGGCCGAGCAGTACTTC
v_gene: TRBV4-1
j_gene: TRBJ2-7
d_gene: .
abundance: .

CDR3aa: CAWSQETRQYF
CDR3nt: TGTGCCTGGAGTCAAGAGACTAGGCAGTACTTC
v_gene: TRBV30
j_gene: TRBJ2-7
d_gene: .
abundance: .

CDR3aa: CASSLVAGRALISYNEQFF
CDR3nt: TGCGCCAGCAGCTTGGTTGCCGGGAGGGCCCTTATCTCCTACAATGAGCAGTTCTTC
v_gene: TRBV5-1
j_gene: TRBJ2-1
d_gene: TRBD2
abundance: once

CDR3aa: CASSEAAGTSYEQYF
CDR3nt: TGTGCCAGCAGTGAAGCAGCGGGAACCTCCTACGAGCAGTACTTC
v_gene: TRBV6-1
j_gene: TRBJ2-7
d_gene: TRBD2
abundance: .

CDR3aa: CASTLRQGPEQYF
CDR3nt: TGTGCCAGCACCCTTAGACAGGGCCCCGAGCAGTACTTC
v_gene: TRBV28
j_gene: TRBJ2-7
d_gene: TRBD1
abundance: .

CDR3aa: CASSEVRTTNTQYF
CDR3nt: TGTGCCAGCAGTGAAGTCCGGACTACGAATACGCAGTATTTT
v_gene: TRBV2
j_gene: TRBJ2-3
d_gene: .
abundance: .